Following are 9 T cell receptor beta chains from one sample sequenced in a study of graft-versus-host responses after intestinal transplantation. No antigen has been assigned to these receptors. The method was immunoSEQ multiplex PCR; TCRdb's version includes in-frame clones alone and lacks a portion of them. The sample carries roughly 120,000 clones, less than 95% recorded once. The sample consisted of unstimulated CD4+ T cells sorted from spleen or lymph node cells, taken before intestinal transplant. The origin of the receptors is a human donor who received an intestinal transplant.

V is TRBV5-1 and J is TRBJ1-6; 7 bases map to TRBD1. V dropped 3 bases and J dropped 5; count of bases not matched to a gene: 5. The germline V gene has CDR1 SGHRS and CDR2 YFSETQ. The CDR3 contains 15 residues. CDR3 DNA sequence: TGCGCCAGCAGCTCGGGGACAGCAAATAATTCACCCCTCCACTTT. Translated, it gives CASSSGTANNSPLHF.

The chain carries TRBV28 and TRBJ1-2; no clear D gene. The germline CDR1 and CDR2 sequences are MDHEN and SYDVKM. V dropped 5 bases and J dropped 4 bases, with 11 bases sitting between them. The CDR3 length is 13 residues. DNA for the CDR3: TGTGCCAGCAGTCATGATCCAGGCTATGGCTACACCTTC. Translating it yields CASSHDPGYGYTF.

V is TRBV6-1 and J is TRBJ2-7; 9 bases are shared with TRBD1. The CDR3 consists of 15 residues. V lost 5 bases to trimming and J lost 3 bases; unmatched junction nucleotides: 8. Germline CDR1 and CDR2: MNHNS and SASEGT. The CDR3 loop is CASSSWGTGFYEQYF. CDR3 nucleotides: TGTGCCAGCAGTTCCTGGGGGACAGGGTTCTACGAGCAGTACTTC.

The chain employs TRBV6-5 and TRBJ2-1, with 10 bases aligning to TRBD2. CDR3 length: 15 amino acids. V lost 6 bases to trimming and J lost 10 bases; unmatched junction nucleotides: 12. The V gene's germline CDR1 is MNHEY and CDR2 SVGAGI. The CDR3 sequence is CASSPRAGGTGEQFF. The CDR3 coding sequence is TGTGCCAGCAGCCCTAGAGCGGGGGGGACGGGGGAGCAGTTCTTC.

This sequence joins TRBV18 and TRBJ1-4; no clear D. The CDR3 spans 16 residues. CDR1 KGHSH and CDR2 LQKENI come from the germline V gene. Trimming removed 4 bases at V and 2 bases at J, with 14 bases between. The chain's CDR3 is CASSRRRAGTNEKLFF. CDR3 nucleotide sequence: TGTGCCAGCTCACGTCGGCGGGCGGGGACTAATGAAAAACTGTTTTTT.

V is TRBV5-5 and J is TRBJ2-1, with 11 nucleotides matching TRBD2. CDR1 SGHKS and CDR2 YYEKEE come from the germline V gene (reference sequence). V trimming: 2 bases; J trimming: 7 bases; junction bases outside the gene matches: 8. The CDR3 sequence is 16 residues long. The CDR3 loop is CASSFLAGGPKNEQFF. The CDR3 DNA follows: TGTGCCAGCAGCTTCTTAGCGGGAGGGCCCAAAAATGAGCAGTTCTTC.

The sample holds one count of this clone. The CDR3 region has the DNA TGTGCCATCACCAATAGCGGGAGAATTACAGATACGCAGTATTTT. This gives the protein CAITNSGRITDTQYF. The V call is TRBV10-3, the J call TRBJ2-3; 9 bases map to TRBD2. The CDR3 spans 15 residues. Germline loops: CDR1 ENHRY, CDR2 SYGVKD. V was clipped by 7 bases and J by 3 bases; unmatched bases: 8.

The V and J genes are TRBV7-3 and TRBJ1-1; tentative D call: TRBD1 (6 bases). CDR1 and CDR2 from the germline V gene are SGHTA and FQGTGA. V shed 2 bases and J shed 6 bases, with 10 bases lying between them. There are 13 residues in the CDR3. Here the CDR3 reads CASSLWEGAEAFF. CDR3 nucleotide sequence: TGTGCCAGCAGCTTATGGGAGGGGGCTGAAGCTTTCTTT.

The chain employs TRBV2 and TRBJ1-5; 10 positions match TRBD1. The germline V gene encodes CDR1 SNHLY and CDR2 FYNNEI. The CDR3 is 17 amino acids. V trimming: 3 bases; J trimming: 2 bases; junction bases outside the gene matches: 7. CDR3 loop: CASSDLGGQGGNQPQHF. Here the CDR3 DNA reads TGTGCCAGCAGTGATTTGGGTGGACAGGGGGGCAATCAGCCCCAGCATTTT.